These T cell receptor beta chains were read from a single sample in a study of beta chain features in type 1 diabetes. Assay: immunoSEQ multiplex PCR; the TCRdb copy retains only in-frame clones and omits some. The sample includes nearly 350,000 clones, 7.5% to 9% of them seen just once. The sequenced material came from central memory CD4+ T cells from blood. The source is a woman between 18 and 30 years old in good health. CDR3s include the opening cysteine and the closing phenylalanine or tryptophan. Fields, in order: CDR3 DNA, CDR3 protein, clone size, J gene, D gene, V gene. D genes are given only for firm matches. Size values are once, few and many counts, or a class for expanded clones, and some rows have none.

TGTGCCACCAGCGGGAGGTTCTCCTACGAGCAGTACTTC	CATSGRFSYEQYF	medium-sized	TRBJ2-7	TRBD2	TRBV2
TGTGCCAGCAGTGACGGGACTACACGAGATACGCAGTATTTT	CASSDGTTRDTQYF	few	TRBJ2-3	TRBD2	TRBV6-1
TGTGCCAGCAGCGTAGAGGCGGGAGCTAACTATGGCTACACCTTC	CASSVEAGANYGYTF	few	TRBJ1-2	-	TRBV9
TGCAGCGTCGGGACTAGCGGGAGTGCAGATACGCAGTATTTT	CSVGTSGSADTQYF	few	TRBJ2-3	TRBD2	TRBV29-1
TGTGCCAGCAGTGTACAGGGGATGTACGAGCAGTACTTC	CASSVQGMYEQYF	-	TRBJ2-7	TRBD1	TRBV2
TGTGCCAGCAGTCCGGACCGAGGGGCAGATACGCAGTATTTT	CASSPDRGADTQYF	-	TRBJ2-3	-	TRBV2
TGCGCCAGCGGGGGACGGTCGCAGTACTTC	CASGGRSQYF	few	TRBJ2-5	-	TRBV10-2
TGTGCCACCAGCAGCGCGGTAGCAGGGCTTTTTGGCCAAGAGACCCAGTACTTC	CATSSAVAGLFGQETQYF	many	TRBJ2-5	-	TRBV15
TGTGCCAGCAGCGGACTAGCGGGATCGATATACGAGCAGTACTTC	CASSGLAGSIYEQYF	few	TRBJ2-7	TRBD2	TRBV18
TGCAGTGCAACTGAAGCTTTCTTT	CSATEAFF	few	TRBJ1-1	-	TRBV20-1
TGTGCCAGCAGTTACTTTCGGGGGTCCGGTTACAATGAGCAGTTCTTC	CASSYFRGSGYNEQFF	-	TRBJ2-1	-	TRBV6-5
TGTGCCAGCAGCAATGGACAGGCGGGCTATGGCTACACCTTC	CASSNGQAGYGYTF	-	TRBJ1-2	TRBD1	TRBV27
TGTGCCAGCAGTACCGACAGATACGAGCAGTACTTC	CASSTDRYEQYF	-	TRBJ2-7	-	TRBV6-5
TGTGCCAGCAGAAAAGGACAGGCGCCCCTGGTGCAGTTCTTC	CASRKGQAPLVQFF	-	TRBJ2-1	TRBD1	TRBV28
TGTGCCAGCAGTGGGGTATTGACCCAAGAGACCCAGTACTTC	CASSGVLTQETQYF	-	TRBJ2-5	-	TRBV2
TGTGCCAGCAGCTTACAACAGGCGGGGACCCAGTACTTC	CASSLQQAGTQYF	-	TRBJ2-5	-	TRBV7-9
TGTGCCAGCAGTTTATTCGAGACAGGAACTAATGAAAAACTGTTTTTT	CASSLFETGTNEKLFF	-	TRBJ1-4	-	TRBV28
TGTGCCAGCAGTTTAGGCGGGAGCCACCAGGGCTTAGAGACCCAGTACTTC	CASSLGGSHQGLETQYF	-	TRBJ2-5	TRBD2	TRBV28
TGTGCCAGCAGCTTGGCGGGACAGGCCCTTAATGAGCAGTTCTTC	CASSLAGQALNEQFF	few	TRBJ2-1	TRBD1	TRBV5-6
TGTGCCAGCAGCGCAGGACAACCGAACACTGAAGCTTTCTTT	CASSAGQPNTEAFF	few	TRBJ1-1	-	TRBV7-6
TGTGCCAGCAGCGTAGCTGTAGATTTGGCCCAAGAGACCCAGTACTTC	CASSVAVDLAQETQYF	-	TRBJ2-5	-	TRBV9
TGTGCCAGCGGGGACAGGGGCAACGAGCAGTACTTC	CASGDRGNEQYF	-	TRBJ2-7	TRBD1	TRBV27
TGTGCCAGCAGCGTAGATCCAGACCTCCGGGACACCTATGGCTACACCTTC	CASSVDPDLRDTYGYTF	few	TRBJ1-2	-	TRBV9
TGCGCCAGCAGTGAGTCTGGGCGCCCGGGAAACACCATATATTTT	CASSESGRPGNTIYF	few	TRBJ1-3	-	TRBV10-1
TGTGCCAGCCGGTCGGCTAGCGGAAACAATGAGCAGTTCTTC	CASRSASGNNEQFF	-	TRBJ2-1	TRBD2	TRBV25-1
TGTGCCAGCAGTCCCCTTGAAGCCTCGGCTAGCGGAGGGGCAGATACGCAGTATTTT	CASSPLEASASGGADTQYF	-	TRBJ2-3	TRBD2	TRBV28
TGTGCCAGCAGCTGGGGCCCCAACGGGGAGCAGTACTTC	CASSWGPNGEQYF	many	TRBJ2-7	-	TRBV7-2
TGTGCCAGCATTAACAGGGGGTATGGTGAGCAGTTCTTC	CASINRGYGEQFF	few	TRBJ2-1	TRBD1	TRBV28
TGTGCCAGCAGTCATCCCTCGGGACCCAACTATGGCTACACCTTC	CASSHPSGPNYGYTF	few	TRBJ1-2	-	TRBV6-6
TGTGCCACCAGCAGTACCAGGGATAGGGGTAATGAGCAGTTCTTC	CATSSTRDRGNEQFF	-	TRBJ2-1	-	TRBV15
TGTGCCAGCAGTGCGTATAGCGGGAACACAGATACGCAGTATTTT	CASSAYSGNTDTQYF	few	TRBJ2-3	TRBD2	TRBV6-4
TGCAGCGCAAGTACTAGCGGGAGTTCCGGGGAGCTGTTTTTT	CSASTSGSSGELFF	-	TRBJ2-2	TRBD2	TRBV29-1
TGCGCCAGCAGCCAAGCTGCAACTAATGAAAAACTGTTTTTT	CASSQAATNEKLFF	few	TRBJ1-4	-	TRBV4-3
TGTGCCAGCAGGGCGGACAGGGGGCGTCCCACCGGGGAGCTGTTTTTT	CASRADRGRPTGELFF	few	TRBJ2-2	TRBD1	TRBV28
TGTGCCAGCAGCTTCTCCGGGACTTGGGTTTACGAGCAGTACTTC	CASSFSGTWVYEQYF	-	TRBJ2-7	-	TRBV7-2
TGTGCCAGCAGTCCACCCCCGGGGACAGGGAGAAATGGCTACACCTTC	CASSPPPGTGRNGYTF	once	TRBJ1-2	TRBD1	TRBV28
TGTGCCAGCAGCCAAGTAAGGAGGTGGGAGACCCAGTACTTC	CASSQVRRWETQYF	many	TRBJ2-5	-	TRBV14
TGTGCCAGCAGCGAAAGTATGAATACGCAGTATTTT	CASSESMNTQYF	few	TRBJ2-3	-	TRBV7-2
TGTGCCAGCAGCTTTACAGCGGGACTCTACGAGCAGTACTTC	CASSFTAGLYEQYF	few	TRBJ2-7	TRBD2	TRBV7-9
TGTGCCAGCAGCTTTATGCGGGATACGCAGTATTTT	CASSFMRDTQYF	-	TRBJ2-3	-	TRBV11-3
TGTGCCAGCAGTTCCCAATCCGGTAGGGACCGGAGCTATGGCTACACCTTC	CASSSQSGRDRSYGYTF	few	TRBJ1-2	-	TRBV28
TGTGCCAGCAGTACGGGTCTCTCTGGAAACACCATATATTTT	CASSTGLSGNTIYF	few	TRBJ1-3	-	TRBV2
TGTGCCAGCAGCCGGACTCAAGGGGCAGATACGCAGTATTTT	CASSRTQGADTQYF	few	TRBJ2-3	-	TRBV7-2